This TCR beta chain originates from a study of blood T cell repertoires in COVID-19. Study background: COVID-19 samples from acute and convalescent phases originated in the United States, Italy and Spain. The analysed material was cDNA or gDNA that came from T cells, B-cell-depleted T cells, or PBMCs.

Under the authors' procedure: Estimates of nucleated cell counts were drawn from the amplification of reference gene primers. Repertoires were generated with immunoSEQ multiplex PCR, while TCRdb's copy carries only in-frame clones and drops some. Clone size and the V and J calls come from that table; the DNA yielded D and trimming. Of about 250,000 clones in the sample, nearly 90% were seen once. This CDR3 is built from 15 residues. The V gene lost 0 bases and the J gene lost 4 bases, with 11 bases spanning the gap. Germline values: CDR1 SGHKS, CDR2 YYEKEE (reference sequence). The sample was peripheral blood. The rearrangement links TRBV5-5 to TRBJ2-1, with D hard to call. The TCR sequence derives from a man between 18 and 35 years old with active or convalescent COVID-19. The chain's CDR3 is CASSLGPSRYNEQFF. In DNA form, the CDR3 reads TGTGCCAGCAGCTTGGGGCCTTCCCGATACAATGAGCAGTTCTTC.